Shown below are 23 T cell receptor beta chains from a single sample sequenced in a study of T cells after yellow fever vaccination. TCRdb re-called the 5' RACE reads with MiXCR, one entry per CDR3 protein. The sample lists 400,000 to 450,000 distinct CDR3 sequences; about 17% were seen once. The sample consisted of PBMCs, taken before the yellow fever booster vaccination. The receptors were gathered from a man younger than 35 who received the YFV17D yellow fever vaccine.

The chain links TRBV11-2 to TRBJ1-4; D unclear. The CDR3 spans 14 residues. Per germline, CDR1 SGHAT and CDR2 FQNNGV. The V end lost 1 base, the J end lost 8 bases, and 11 bases lay between the germline ends. CDR3 region: CASSLGGWREKLFF. The CDR3 bases are TGTGCCAGCAGCTTAGGTGGCTGGCGCGAAAAACTGTTTTTT.

This clonotype was found a few times. V gene TRBV19 combines with J gene TRBJ2-1, with TRBD2 identical over 14 bases. The CDR3 runs to 21 residues. Germline CDR1 is LNHDA and CDR2 is SQIVND (reference sequence). Trimming removed 5 bases from V and 0 bases from J; junction bases left unmatched: 15. CDR3 DNA sequence: TGTGCCAGTAGTCCAGGACTAGCGGGGGGCATGATACATCACTCCTACAATGAGCAGTTCTTC. Protein product: CASSPGLAGGMIHHSYNEQFF.

The chain joins TRBV4-1 to TRBJ2-3; D not resolved. V dropped 0 bases and J dropped 6 bases, with 13 bases sitting between them. The CDR3 runs 15 residues. Germline lookup yields CDR1 MGHRA and CDR2 YSYEKL. The CDR3 spells CASSQEGYSGDTQYF. CDR3 nucleotide sequence: TGCGCCAGCAGCCAAGAAGGATACAGTGGGGATACGCAGTATTTT.

The rearrangement uses TRBV29-1 and TRBJ2-5, with D tentatively TRBD1 (6 bases). CDR3 length equals 14 residues. Trimming stripped 5 bases from V and 5 bases from J, with 18 bases between. CDR1 is SQVTM, CDR2 ANQGSEA, per germline. CDR3 DNA sequence: TGCAGCGTTTCGGACAGTAAGGGCCCGGAGACCCAGTACTTC. This codes for CSVSDSKGPETQYF.

This clonotype has only a few counts. The chain couples TRBV28 to TRBJ2-7, with TRBD1 as a possible D gene (5 bases). The CDR3 runs 12 residues. Germline V gene data show CDR1 as MDHEN and CDR2 as SYDVKM. The V gene lost 3 bases and the J gene lost 12 bases, with 15 bases spanning the gap. Written as DNA, the CDR3 is TGTGCCAGCAGTTTTCAGGGTACGGGTCCGTACTTC. Amino acid sequence: CASSFQGTGPYF.

This clonotype appeared a few times. The V gene is TRBV5-1, the J gene TRBJ2-1; D is uncertain. CDR3 length: 12 residues. The V gene lost 7 bases and the J gene lost 3 bases, with 8 bases spanning the gap. Germline loops: CDR1 SGHRS, CDR2 YFSETQ. The chain's CDR3 is CASSTDYNEQFF. The CDR3 coding sequence is TGCGCCAGCTCGACTGACTACAATGAGCAGTTCTTC.

This clonotype was seen only a few times. The chain uses TRBV15 and TRBJ2-2; weak D call: TRBD1 (5 bases). Germline assignment: CDR1 LNHNV and CDR2 YYDKDF (reference sequence). The CDR3 is 14 amino acids. V gave up 0 bases and J gave up 7 bases, with 9 bases separating them. The CDR3 protein is CATSREKGIGELFF. DNA of the CDR3: TGTGCCACCAGCAGAGAAAAGGGGATCGGGGAGCTGTTTTTT.

The genes are TRBV10-3 and TRBJ1-4; D is unclear. Germline V gives CDR1 ENHRY, CDR2 SYGVKD. This CDR3 contains 14 residues. Trimming took 0 bases from V and 3 from J, leaving 5 bases between them. This CDR3 reads CAISESGANEKLFF. The CDR3 DNA follows: TGTGCCATCAGTGAGTCCGGGGCTAATGAAAAACTGTTTTTT.

In its sample, this clonotype was seen a few times. The chain carries TRBV6-5 and TRBJ1-1; 7 nucleotides line up with TRBD1. The germline V gene has CDR1 MNHEY and CDR2 SVGAGI. J lost 5 bases, V lost 2 bases, and 8 bases had no gene match. The CDR3 is made up of 15 amino acids. Here the CDR3 reads CASSYMAGGRTEAFF. The CDR3 nucleotides read TGTGCCAGCAGTTACATGGCAGGGGGGAGAACTGAAGCTTTCTTT.

The genes are TRBV28 and TRBJ1-2; D not certain. CDR3 length: 11 residues. With 8 bases removed from V and 6 bases from J, the gap between germline ends came to 10 bases. Germline lookup yields CDR1 MDHEN and CDR2 SYDVKM. The CDR3: CASVAGHGYTF. CDR3 in DNA: TGTGCCAGCGTGGCGGGCCATGGCTACACCTTC.

This clonotype was seen only a few times. This chain links TRBV30 with TRBJ1-1; D uncertain. Germline loops: CDR1 GTSNPN, CDR2 SVGIG (reference sequence). CDR3 length: 12 amino acids. V was clipped by 4 bases and J by 11 bases, with 17 bases between them. In nucleotides, the CDR3 is TGTGCCTGGACGAGCGTGGCAGGCTTGGCTTTCTTT. Its translation is CAWTSVAGLAFF.

In this sample, this clonotype turned up a few times. CDR3 protein: CASSPGQSGEQYV. As DNA, the CDR3 is TGTGCCAGCTCCCCGGGACAGTCGGGCGAGCAGTACGTC. The chain combines TRBV18 with TRBJ2-7; 7 nucleotides match TRBD1. Unmatched junction bases numbered 8, after V lost 6 bases and J lost 6 bases. The CDR3 spans 13 residues. Germline V gene data show CDR1 as KGHSH and CDR2 as LQKENI.

This chain connects TRBV7-9 to TRBJ2-6; D unresolved. V shed 5 bases and J shed 0 bases, with 8 bases lying between them. The CDR3 has 15 residues. In germline, CDR1 is SEHNR, CDR2 FQNEAQ (reference sequence). The DNA for the CDR3 is TGTGCCAGCAGCCCTTTCCCCTCTGGGGCCAACGTCCTGACTTTC. Its protein product is CASSPFPSGANVLTF.

The J gene is TRBJ1-1, the V gene TRBV7-9; unclear D gene. V was shortened by 7 bases and J by 1 base, with 16 bases between the two germline ends. There are 15 residues in the CDR3. Germline CDR1 is SEHNR and CDR2 is FQNEAQ (reference sequence). CDR3 protein: CASNLIAQPNTEAFF. CDR3 nucleotides: TGTGCCAGCAACCTAATAGCACAGCCGAACACTGAAGCTTTCTTT.

The chain carries TRBV4-1 and TRBJ1-1; D is undetermined. This CDR3 contains 15 residues. Trimming took 3 bases from V and 0 from J, leaving 11 bases between them. Germline values: CDR1 MGHRA, CDR2 YSYEKL. CDR3 region: CASSHLGRMNTEAFF. Written as DNA, the CDR3 is TGCGCCAGCAGCCATCTAGGTCGGATGAACACTGAAGCTTTCTTT.

The sample holds a few counts of this clonotype. The genes are TRBV29-1 and TRBJ1-2, with 10 bases lining up with TRBD1. Germline CDR1 and CDR2: SQVTM and ANQGSEA. The CDR3 length is 13 residues. The CDR3 DNA reads TGCATCACGACAGGGGGCTCGAACTATGGCTACACCTTC. Protein product: CITTGGSNYGYTF. Complete variable domain (other parts from reference TRBV29-1 and TRBJ1-2): SAVISQKPSRDICQRGTSLTIQCQVDSQVTMMFWYRQQPGQSLTLIATANQGSEATYESGFVIDKFPISRPNLTFSTLTVSNMSPEDSSIYLCITTGGSNYGYTFGSGTRLTVV.

This clonotype was picked up a small number of times. The rearrangement joins TRBV27 to TRBJ2-1; the D gene is possibly TRBD2 (5 bases). Germline V gene data show CDR1 as MNHEY and CDR2 as SMNVEV (reference sequence). V was clipped by 2 bases and J by 8 bases, with 13 bases between them. This CDR3 contains 14 residues. The CDR3 DNA sequence: TGTGCCAGCAGTTTAAGGGCTAGCAGCCATGAGCAGTTCTTC. Protein sequence: CASSLRASSHEQFF.

The chain employs TRBV27 and TRBJ1-5; D gene ambiguous. Germline CDR1 and CDR2: MNHEY and SMNVEV (reference sequence). Trimming removed 5 bases at V and 1 base at J, with 12 bases between. This CDR3 is built from 15 residues. CDR3 amino acids: CASSPALGSNQPQHF. The CDR3 DNA reads TGTGCCAGCAGTCCGGCCTTGGGGAGCAATCAGCCCCAGCATTTT.

Only a few counts were recorded for this clonotype. The J gene is TRBJ1-1, the V gene TRBV29-1; D is undetermined. CDR1 and CDR2 (germline): SQVTM, ANQGSEA. This CDR3 has 12 amino acids. With 4 bases removed from V and 3 bases from J, the gap between germline ends came to 9 bases. The CDR3 DNA reads TGCAGCGTTGCCCAGCAGGACACTGAAGCTTTCTTT. Protein product: CSVAQQDTEAFF.

This clonotype was seen at least ten times. This chain connects TRBV2 to TRBJ2-7, with TRBD2 as a possible D gene (5 bases). The CDR3 consists of 11 residues. V lost 8 bases and J lost 4, with 9 bases in between. Per germline, CDR1 SNHLY and CDR2 FYNNEI. The CDR3 bases are TGTGCCAGCGGGCTAGCTTACGAGCAGTACGTC. Translating it yields CASGLAYEQYV.

This clonotype was detected a few times. The chain uses TRBV20-1 and TRBJ1-2; TRBD1 matches at 9 bases. Per the germline V gene, CDR1 is DFQATT and CDR2 is SNEGSKA (reference sequence). V shed 6 bases, J shed 7 bases, and the junction held 9 bases outside the gene matches. This CDR3 is built from 13 residues. CDR3 in DNA: TGCAGTGCAAACCGGGACAGGGTATCTGGCTACACCTTC. Its translation: CSANRDRVSGYTF.

CDR3 coding DNA: TGTGCCACAGACAGAGACACCGGGGAGCTGTTTTTT. It encodes CATDRDTGELFF. The rearrangement uses TRBV19 and TRBJ2-2, with a tentative D call TRBD1 (5 bases). The CDR3 contains 12 residues. V lost 10 bases to trimming and J lost 3 bases, with 9 bases between them. The germline gives CDR1 LNHDA, CDR2 SQIVND (reference sequence).

This chain uses TRBV7-8 with TRBJ1-2, with TRBD1 as a possible D gene (6 bases). The length of the CDR3 is 17 residues. Germline CDR1 is SGHVS and CDR2 is FQNEAQ. Trimming shortened V by 8 bases and J by 2 bases, and 24 bases separated the two germline ends. The CDR3 sequence is CASHYRGGEDLNYGYTF. The DNA of the CDR3 is TGTGCCAGCCATTACCGGGGGGGCGAAGACCTAAACTATGGCTACACCTTC.